This T cell receptor (beta chain) stems from a study of vaccination effects on CD4 cells after COVID-19. Study background: Antigen-specific CD4+ T cells were expanded with viral peptide pools in the ViraFEST assay before sequencing. With 7.5 to 10 ug/ml peptides and 9 to 10 IU/ml IL-2, a few million PBMC per well were cultured. Following the second dose by a median of 72 days, the post-vaccine samples were obtained.

J was trimmed by 2 bases and V by 0 bases; bases with no gene match: 7. The CDR3 sequence is 16 residues long. Germline V gives CDR1 SQVTM, CDR2 ANQGSEA. The data were produced by immunoSEQ multiplex PCR, yet TCRdb's version contains in-frame clones alone and is incomplete. This table has just over 55,000 clones, nearly 80% appearing once. About this clone itself: The antigen remains undetermined.

Scientists isolated CD4+ T cells after a roughly nine-day culture period ended. Participants were given two doses of BNT162b2 or mRNA-1273 vaccine. Vaccine recipients had no previous SARS-CoV-2 infection; their nucleocapsid antibodies were negative. The receptor comes from a human donor who received a COVID-19 vaccine. The material was CD4+ T cells from PBMCs cultured without peptide, obtained after COVID-19 vaccination. The V and J genes are TRBV29-1 and TRBJ2-7, with 10 bases matching TRBD1. This CDR3 is CSVEDRKDRGAYEQYF. CDR3 DNA: TGCAGCGTTGAAGATAGAAAGGACAGGGGGGCCTACGAGCAGTACTTC.